This T cell receptor (beta chain) was documented in a study of cytomegalovirus exposure and HLA in healthy donors. On this clone: Its antigen is not identified.

Regarding the study as a whole: Some V segments could not be told apart, so they were left out, TRBV6-2 and TRBV6-3 among them.

The CDR3 consists of 13 residues. Germline assignment: CDR1 MNHEY and CDR2 SVGAGI. V was clipped by 2 bases and J by 6 bases, with 10 bases between them. Primers: 60 Vbeta forward and 13 Jbeta reverse. Using immunoSEQ multiplex PCR, the repertoire was profiled, and TCRdb retains in-frame clones only, with some absent. Of 100,000 or so clones listed, under 85% were seen once; the top ten hold around 1.3%. V is TRBV6-5 and J is TRBJ1-2, with D hard to call. This receptor was obtained from a man aged 25 to 40 in good health and CMV-seronegative. The material sequenced was PBMCs. CDR3 nucleotide sequence: TGTGCCAGCAGTTACAATCCCCCGGATGGCTACACCTTC. It specifies CASSYNPPDGYTF.